A selection of T cell receptor beta chains follows, all from one sample in a study of CD8+ T cells in alopecia areata. Sequenced by immunoSEQ multiplex PCR; TCRdb stores in-frame clones only, minus some. The data hold tens of thousands of clones, with around 42% observed a single time. The sequenced sample was CD8+ T cells sorted from blood, obtained at approximately week 36, from a patient treated with tofacitinib. These receptors all come from a human donor with alopecia areata. The CDR3 runs from the conserved cysteine through the conserved F or W. A D gene is named only where the DNA matches it firmly. The size entry is marked missing in some rows and otherwise reads once, few, many or a size class.

v_call	clone_size	d_call	j_call	cdr3_aa	cdr3_nt
TRBV4-1	few	-	TRBJ1-1	CASSQDIGAWNTEAFF	TGCGCCAGCAGCCAAGATATAGGGGCTTGGAACACTGAAGCTTTCTTT
TRBV5-1	-	TRBD2	TRBJ2-5	CASSPGLASFETQYF	TGCGCCAGCAGCCCCGGACTAGCTTCTTTCGAGACCCAGTACTTC
TRBV7-9	once	TRBD2	TRBJ2-1	CASSYGLEGNEQFF	TGTGCCAGCAGTTACGGACTAGAAGGCAATGAGCAGTTCTTC
TRBV6-1	once	-	TRBJ2-7	CASSDSPGVFYEQYF	TGTGCCAGCAGTGATAGTCCGGGAGTATTCTACGAGCAGTACTTC
TRBV9	-	-	TRBJ1-5	CASSVEGGVQPQHF	TGTGCCAGCAGCGTAGAAGGGGGAGTTCAGCCCCAGCATTTT
TRBV7-9	-	-	TRBJ2-1	CASRKLGDEQFF	TGTGCCAGCCGCAAGCTAGGGGATGAGCAGTTCTTC
TRBV16	-	-	TRBJ2-4	CASSGDTSYIQYF	TGTGCCAGCAGTGGGGACACCTCGTACATTCAGTACTTC
TRBV11-3	once	-	TRBJ1-1	CASSLEGNEAFF	TGTGCCAGCAGCTTAGAGGGGAATGAAGCTTTCTTT
TRBV25-1	few	-	TRBJ2-7	CASSEFGGYEQYF	TGTGCCAGCAGTGAATTCGGGGGCTACGAGCAGTACTTC
TRBV27	few	TRBD1	TRBJ1-2	CATRRQGYGYTF	TGTGCCACCAGACGACAGGGCTATGGCTACACCTTC
TRBV30	-	-	TRBJ1-1	CACSLGDTEAFF	TGTGCCTGTTCACTCGGGGACACTGAAGCTTTCTTT
TRBV4-1	few	-	TRBJ2-1	CASSHLYNEQFF	TGCGCCAGCAGCCACCTCTACAATGAGCAGTTCTTC
TRBV18	few	-	TRBJ1-2	CASSDRQDYGYTF	TGTGCCAGCTCGGATCGACAGGACTATGGCTACACCTTC
TRBV29-1	few	TRBD2	TRBJ2-1	CSVAGFYNEQFF	TGCAGCGTAGCGGGGTTCTACAATGAGCAGTTCTTC
TRBV27	-	-	TRBJ2-7	CASGSREQYF	TGTGCCAGCGGATCTCGTGAGCAGTACTTC
TRBV4-3	-	TRBD2	TRBJ2-3	CASSQVTSGGGDTQYF	TGCGCCAGCAGCCAAGTGACTAGCGGAGGCGGGGATACGCAGTATTTT
TRBV7-2	-	-	TRBJ2-2	CASSLDQGWTGELFF	TGTGCCAGCAGCTTGGACCAGGGTTGGACCGGGGAGCTGTTTTTT